The rows below give T cell receptor beta chains drawn from one sample of a study of cytomegalovirus exposure and HLA in healthy donors. The data were produced by immunoSEQ multiplex PCR, yet TCRdb's version contains in-frame clones alone and is incomplete. The sample contains approximately 55,000 clones, 81% of which appear only once. Material for sequencing was PBMCs. The receptors come from a boy aged 10-17 years in good health and CMV-seropositive. Each CDR3 is given with its conserved first and last residue. D genes are given only for firm matches. Clone size is not always given. Where it is, it says once, few, many or a class for expanded clones.

v_gene	d_gene	j_gene	abundance	CDR3aa	CDR3nt
TRBV19	TRBD1	TRBJ2-2	-	CASMDWGTGNTGELFF	TGTGCCAGCATGGATTGGGGGACAGGGAACACCGGGGAGCTGTTTTTT
TRBV6-5	-	TRBJ2-7	few	CASSYGGAGTYEQYF	TGTGCCAGCAGTTACGGCGGGGCCGGGACCTACGAGCAGTACTTC
TRBV6-6	-	TRBJ1-6	-	CASSYWGRDNSPLHF	TGTGCCAGCAGTTACTGGGGCAGGGATAATTCACCCCTCCACTTT
TRBV7-3	-	TRBJ1-5	-	CASSLVPNQPQHF	TGTGCCAGCAGCTTAGTCCCTAATCAGCCCCAGCATTTT
TRBV9	TRBD2	TRBJ2-1	-	CASSETAGGRLNEQFF	TGTGCCAGCAGCGAAACAGCGGGGGGCCGATTGAATGAGCAGTTCTTC
TRBV6-5	-	TRBJ1-2	few	CASSYYRTGGGYGYTF	TGTGCCAGCAGTTATTATCGGACCGGCGGGGGCTATGGCTACACCTTC
TRBV5-1	-	TRBJ1-2	-	CASSLAGLEAYGYTF	TGCGCCAGCAGCTTGGCAGGTTTGGAAGCCTATGGCTACACCTTC
TRBV9	-	TRBJ1-1	-	CASSEDRNTEAFF	TGTGCCAGCAGTGAAGACAGGAACACTGAAGCTTTCTTT
TRBV7-7	-	TRBJ2-2	-	CASSRDSVTGELFF	TGTGCTAGCAGCCGGGACTCGGTCACCGGGGAGCTGTTTTTT
TRBV29-1	-	TRBJ1-1	-	CSVATGDNSEAFF	TGCAGCGTTGCGACAGGAGACAATTCTGAAGCTTTCTTT
TRBV28	TRBD1	TRBJ1-5	-	CASSSILQGVSNQPQHF	TGTGCCAGCAGTTCAATCCTACAGGGGGTTAGCAATCAGCCCCAGCATTTT
TRBV18	-	TRBJ2-1	-	CASSQTDISYNEQFF	TGTGCCAGCTCACAAACGGACATATCCTACAATGAGCAGTTCTTC
TRBV12-5	-	TRBJ2-7	-	CASGLEGHPSYEQYF	TGTGCTAGTGGTTTGGAGGGACACCCCTCCTACGAGCAGTACTTC
TRBV6-1	-	TRBJ2-5	few	CASSEAPGMETQYF	TGTGCCAGCAGTGAAGCGCCGGGGATGGAGACCCAGTACTTC
TRBV5-1	TRBD1	TRBJ1-4	-	CASSPTPTGELFF	TGCGCCAGCAGCCCGACACCCACAGGGGAACTGTTTTTT
TRBV4-1	-	TRBJ1-4	few	CASSHPDSEKLFF	TGCGCCAGCAGCCACCCGGACAGTGAAAAACTGTTTTTT
TRBV7-9	TRBD1	TRBJ2-7	few	CASSLTGGSEQYF	TGTGCCAGCAGCTTAACAGGGGGCTCCGAGCAGTACTTC
TRBV4-2	-	TRBJ2-7	-	CASSQDQVVSEQYF	TGTGCCAGCAGCCAAGATCAGGTTGTAAGCGAGCAGTACTTC
TRBV6-1	-	TRBJ2-6	-	CASSERTAGANVLTF	TGTGCCAGCAGTGAACGGACAGCTGGGGCCAACGTCCTGACTTTC
TRBV2	-	TRBJ1-5	-	CASAKGPSLDNQPQHF	TGTGCCAGCGCAAAAGGACCCTCACTAGACAATCAGCCCCAGCATTTT
TRBV5-1	-	TRBJ2-7	-	CASSSRGVGYEQYF	TGCGCCAGCAGCTCCCGGGGAGTGGGGTACGAGCAGTACTTC
TRBV10-3	TRBD2	TRBJ2-5	-	CAISDNWRGGGETQYF	TGTGCCATCAGTGATAATTGGCGGGGGGGCGGAGAGACCCAGTACTTC
TRBV7-9	-	TRBJ2-7	-	CASSYPPGGPRTNYEQYF	TGTGCCAGCAGCTACCCCCCAGGGGGGCCCAGGACCAACTACGAGCAGTACTTC
TRBV5-4	-	TRBJ2-7	-	CASSLVPDEQYF	TGTGCCAGCAGCTTGGTCCCGGACGAGCAGTACTTC
TRBV19	-	TRBJ2-1	-	CASSIADTISYNEQFF	TGTGCCAGTAGTATAGCGGACACCATCTCCTACAATGAGCAGTTCTTC
TRBV27	-	TRBJ2-2	-	CASSTYRDTGELFF	TGTGCCAGCAGTACCTACAGGGACACCGGGGAGCTGTTTTTT
TRBV7-2	TRBD1	TRBJ2-7	-	CASSLQGYEQYF	TGTGCCAGCAGCCTACAGGGGTACGAGCAGTACTTC
TRBV7-8	TRBD1	TRBJ2-1	-	CDSSLGIRDSIYNEQFF	TGTGACAGCAGCTTAGGCATTCGGGACAGCATCTACAATGAGCAGTTCTTC
TRBV6-1	TRBD1	TRBJ1-2	-	CASSVPGQSNYGYTF	TGTGCCAGCAGTGTACCGGGACAGAGTAACTATGGCTACACCTTC
TRBV7-2	-	TRBJ2-7	few	CASSLEPTMYEQYF	TGTGCCAGCAGCTTAGAACCTACTATGTACGAGCAGTACTTC
TRBV6-1	-	TRBJ2-2	few	CAGRTAPNTGELFF	TGTGCCGGCCGGACAGCGCCGAACACCGGGGAGCTGTTTTTT
TRBV5-5	-	TRBJ2-7	-	CASSLGVKRGRVAYEQYF	TGTGCCAGCAGCTTGGGGGTTAAACGAGGGCGGGTGGCCTACGAGCAGTACTTC
TRBV28	TRBD1	TRBJ1-1	few	CASSAGQANTEAFF	TGTGCCAGCAGTGCGGGACAGGCGAACACTGAAGCTTTCTTT
TRBV5-4	TRBD2	TRBJ2-2	few	CASSLASGGNTGELFF	TGTGCCAGCAGCTTGGCTAGCGGGGGGAACACCGGGGAGCTGTTTTTT
TRBV5-1	-	TRBJ1-1	-	CASSLAGGGAGTEAFF	TGCGCCAGCAGCTTGGCCGGTGGGGGCGCAGGGACTGAAGCTTTCTTT
TRBV5-1	TRBD1	TRBJ2-7	few	CASSLAGTDPYEQYF	TGCGCCAGCAGCTTGGCCGGGACAGATCCCTACGAGCAGTACTTC
TRBV6-5	-	TRBJ2-7	-	CASSPLMRPEQYF	TGTGCCAGCAGCCCCCTAATGAGGCCCGAGCAGTACTTC
TRBV5-6	-	TRBJ2-2	-	CASRPRITGELFF	TGTGCCAGCAGACCCAGAATCACCGGGGAGCTGTTTTTT
TRBV19	-	TRBJ2-3	few	CASSYGQLTDTQYF	TGTGCCAGTAGCTACGGACAGCTCACAGATACGCAGTATTTT
TRBV7-2	TRBD1	TRBJ2-5	-	CASSGPGTGGETQYF	TGTGCCAGCAGCGGACCCGGGACAGGGGGCGAGACCCAGTACTTC
TRBV5-4	TRBD1	TRBJ2-7	once	CASSPGQGRIGEQYF	TGTGCCAGCAGTCCGGGACAGGGACGTATTGGGGAGCAGTACTTC
TRBV4-1	-	TRBJ1-5	once	CASSQYGGGVNQPQHF	TGCGCCAGCAGCCAATATGGAGGGGGGGTCAATCAGCCCCAGCATTTT
TRBV29-1	-	TRBJ1-1	-	CSVGSGGGGTEAFF	TGCAGCGTTGGGAGTGGGGGCGGGGGCACTGAAGCTTTCTTT
TRBV29-1	TRBD1	TRBJ2-7	-	CSRPDGDRSSYEQYF	TGCAGCCGCCCCGATGGGGACAGGAGCTCCTACGAGCAGTACTTC
TRBV18	-	TRBJ2-7	-	CASSQNNDYEQYF	TGTGCCAGCTCACAGAACAATGACTACGAGCAGTACTTC